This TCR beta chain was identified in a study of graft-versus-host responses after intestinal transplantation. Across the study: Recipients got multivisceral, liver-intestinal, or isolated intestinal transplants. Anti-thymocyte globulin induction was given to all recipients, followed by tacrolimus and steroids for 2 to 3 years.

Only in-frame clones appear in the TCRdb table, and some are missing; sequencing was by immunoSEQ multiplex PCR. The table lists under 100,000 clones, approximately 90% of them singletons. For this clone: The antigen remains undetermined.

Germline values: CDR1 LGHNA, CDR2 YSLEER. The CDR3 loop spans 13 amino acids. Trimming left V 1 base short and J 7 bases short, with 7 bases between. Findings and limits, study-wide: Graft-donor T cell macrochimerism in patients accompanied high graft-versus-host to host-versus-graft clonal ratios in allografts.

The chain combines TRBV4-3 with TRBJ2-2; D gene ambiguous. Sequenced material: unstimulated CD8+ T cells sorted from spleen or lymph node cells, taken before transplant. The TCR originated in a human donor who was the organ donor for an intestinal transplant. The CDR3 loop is CASSQVGGGELFF. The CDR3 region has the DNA TGCGCCAGCAGCCAAGTCGGTGGCGGGGAGCTGTTTTTT.